The 4 T cell receptor beta chains listed next were all sequenced from one sample in a study of blood T cell repertoires in COVID-19. Libraries were prepared by immunoSEQ multiplex PCR; TCRdb keeps only in-frame clonotypes and omits some of them. The top ten hold 7.2% of the sample, which has roughly 150,000 clones, 70% to 85% seen once. Input material: peripheral blood. These receptors originate from a woman aged 45-65 years in a cohort sampled during active or convalescent COVID-19.

V gene TRBV9 combines with J gene TRBJ1-1; 7 bases map to TRBD1. V lost 3 bases to trimming and J lost 1 base; unmatched junction nucleotides: 6. Germline lookup yields CDR1 SGDLS and CDR2 YYNGEE. This CDR3 contains 15 residues. The CDR3 coding sequence is TGTGCCAGCAGCGCGAGGGACAGATCGAACACTGAAGCTTTCTTT. Protein product: CASSARDRSNTEAFF.

The chain carries TRBV7-2 and TRBJ1-4, with D unresolved. The ends were cut back, 2 bases at V and 4 bases at J, with 14 bases in the middle. From germline, CDR1 is SGHTA and CDR2 FQGNSA. There are 16 residues in the CDR3. This CDR3 reads CASSLSPGAHNEKLFF. The DNA for the CDR3 is TGTGCCAGCAGCTTAAGTCCTGGAGCCCATAATGAAAAACTGTTTTTT. The whole variable domain, remainder taken from reference TRBV7-2 and TRBJ1-4, is GAGVSQSPSNKVTEKGKDVELRCDPISGHTALYWYRQSLGQGLEFLIYFQGNSAPDKSGLPSDRFSAERTGGSVSTLTIQRTQQEDSAVYLCASSLSPGAHNEKLFFGSGTQLSVL.

This clone was found a few times. CDR3 coding DNA: TGTGCCATCAGTGAGTCCGGGACAGGCCCCGGCGAGCAGTACTTC. It specifies CAISESGTGPGEQYF. The V gene is TRBV10-3, the J gene TRBJ2-7, with 8 positions matching TRBD1. This CDR3 comprises 15 residues. In germline, CDR1 is ENHRY, CDR2 SYGVKD. The trim removed 0 bases at V and 6 bases at J, leaving 7 bases unmatched.

The rearrangement uses TRBV12-3 or TRBV12-4 and TRBJ1-5, with a possible D match to TRBD1 (6 bases). The germline V and J ends were trimmed by 5 bases and 7 bases, with 12 bases remaining between them. This CDR3 region has 13 residues. The CDR3 loop reads CASSDQGLQPQHF. The CDR3 DNA sequence: TGTGCCAGCAGTGACCAGGGGCTCCAGCCCCAGCATTTT.